These 5 T cell receptor beta chains were all obtained from the same sample, sequenced in a study of blood T cell repertoires in COVID-19. TCRdb keeps only in-frame clones here, not all; method: immunoSEQ multiplex PCR. The sample includes about 240,000 clones, just under 85% of them seen just once. Source material: peripheral blood. Receptors were obtained from a woman older than 75 with acute or convalescent COVID-19.

This rearrangement joins TRBV19 to TRBJ2-4, with 10 positions matching TRBD1. This CDR3 has 14 amino acids. With 5 bases clipped from V and 9 bases from J, the junction kept 7 bases outside the gene matches. Germline V CDR1 and CDR2: LNHDA, SQIVND (reference sequence). In nucleotides, the CDR3 is TGTGCCAGTAGTCTGACAGGGGGCGAAGGCATTCAGTACTTC. Residues: CASSLTGGEGIQYF.

The V and J genes are TRBV13 and TRBJ2-5; D perhaps matches TRBD1 (6 bases). The V end was cut by 5 bases, the J end by 4 bases, with 17 bases between. Germline V gene lookup returns CDR1 PRHDT and CDR2 FYEKMQ (reference sequence). The CDR3 consists of 15 residues. CDR3 protein: CASSHGWGTRETQYF. The CDR3 nucleotides read TGTGCCAGCAGCCATGGATGGGGGACAAGAGAGACCCAGTACTTC.

This CDR3 reads CASSYGQASTDTQYF. The CDR3 nucleotides read TGTGCCAGCAGTTACGGACAGGCGAGCACAGATACGCAGTATTTT. The V gene is TRBV6-2 or TRBV6-3, the J gene TRBJ2-3; 7 nucleotides align to TRBD1. This CDR3 is built from 15 residues. Looked up from germline, CDR1 is MNHEY and CDR2 is SVGEGT. The V gene end was trimmed by 2 bases and the J gene end by 0 bases; junction bases not matched to a gene: 2.

This chain links TRBV2 with TRBJ1-5; D gene unclear. V lost 3 bases and J 7 bases, leaving 13 bases between the germline ends. The CDR3 totals 14 residues. The germline CDR1 and CDR2 sequences are SNHLY and FYNNEI. CDR3 bases: TGTGCCAGCAGTGAGGACCGAAGCGGACAGCCCCAGCATTTT. Its protein is CASSEDRSGQPQHF. The full variable domain, with the rest looked up from reference TRBV2 and TRBJ1-5, is EPEVTQTPSHQVTQMGQEVILRCVPISNHLYFYWYRQILGQKVEFLVSFYNNEISEKSEIFDDQFSVERPDGSNFTLKIRSTKLEDSAMYFCASSEDRSGQPQHFGDGTRLSIL.

The chain links TRBV28 to TRBJ1-2; D may be TRBD1 (5 bases). From germline, CDR1 is MDHEN and CDR2 SYDVKM. V was clipped by 3 bases and J by 4 bases, with 24 bases between them. The CDR3 is 18 amino acids. CDR3 nucleotides: TGTGCCAGCAGTTTTCCCCTTGCATCGCTGACAGAGGTCTATGGCTACACCTTC. This gives the protein CASSFPLASLTEVYGYTF.